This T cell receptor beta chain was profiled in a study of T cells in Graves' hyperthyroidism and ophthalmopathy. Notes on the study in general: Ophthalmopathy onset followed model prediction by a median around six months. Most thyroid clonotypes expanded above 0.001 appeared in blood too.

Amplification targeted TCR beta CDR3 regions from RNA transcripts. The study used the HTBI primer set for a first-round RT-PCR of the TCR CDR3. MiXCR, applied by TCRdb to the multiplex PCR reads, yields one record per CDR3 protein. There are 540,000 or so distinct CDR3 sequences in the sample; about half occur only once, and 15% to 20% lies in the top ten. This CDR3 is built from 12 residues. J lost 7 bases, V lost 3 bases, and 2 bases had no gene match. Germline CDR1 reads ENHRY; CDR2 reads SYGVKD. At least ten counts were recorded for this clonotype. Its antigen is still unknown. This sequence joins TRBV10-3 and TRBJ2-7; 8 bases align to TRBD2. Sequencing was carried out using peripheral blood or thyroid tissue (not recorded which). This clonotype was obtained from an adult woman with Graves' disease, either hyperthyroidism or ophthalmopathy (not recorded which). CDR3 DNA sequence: TGTGCCATCAGTGAATTAGCGGGAGAGCAGTACTTC. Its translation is CAISELAGEQYF.